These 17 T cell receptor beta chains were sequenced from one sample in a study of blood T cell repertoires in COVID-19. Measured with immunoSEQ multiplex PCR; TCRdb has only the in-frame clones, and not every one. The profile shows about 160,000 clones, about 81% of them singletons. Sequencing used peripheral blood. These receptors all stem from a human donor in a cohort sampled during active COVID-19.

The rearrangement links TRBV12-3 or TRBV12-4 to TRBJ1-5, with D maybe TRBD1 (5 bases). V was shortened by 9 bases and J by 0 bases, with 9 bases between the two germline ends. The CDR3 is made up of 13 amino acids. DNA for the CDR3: TGTGCCAGTCGGGGGGATAGCAATCAGCCCCAGCATTTT. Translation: CASRGDSNQPQHF.

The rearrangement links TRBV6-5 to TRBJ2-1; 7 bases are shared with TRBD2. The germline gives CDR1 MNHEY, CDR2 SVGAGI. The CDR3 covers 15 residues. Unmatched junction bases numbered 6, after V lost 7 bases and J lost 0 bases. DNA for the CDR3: TGTGCCAGCACCGCTAGCGGAAGCTCCTACAATGAGCAGTTCTTC. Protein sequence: CASTASGSSYNEQFF.

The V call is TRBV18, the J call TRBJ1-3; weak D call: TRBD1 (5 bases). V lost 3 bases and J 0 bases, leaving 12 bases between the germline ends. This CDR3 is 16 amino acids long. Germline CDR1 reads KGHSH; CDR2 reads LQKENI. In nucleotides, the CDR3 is TGTGCCAGCTCACCCCAGCCAGGGATCTCTGGAAACACCATATATTTT. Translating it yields CASSPQPGISGNTIYF. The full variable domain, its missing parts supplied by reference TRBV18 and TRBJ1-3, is NAGVMQNPRHLVRRRGQEARLRCSPMKGHSHVYWYRQLPEEGLKFMVYLQKENIIDESGMPKERFSAEFPKEGPSILRIQQVVRGDSAAYFCASSPQPGISGNTIYFGEGSWLTVV.

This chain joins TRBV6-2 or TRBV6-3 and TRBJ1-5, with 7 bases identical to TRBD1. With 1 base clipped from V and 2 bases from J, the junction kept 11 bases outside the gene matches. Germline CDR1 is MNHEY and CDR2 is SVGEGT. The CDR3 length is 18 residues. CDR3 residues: CASSYFGQGEHGNQPQHF. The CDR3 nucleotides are TGTGCCAGCAGTTACTTCGGGCAGGGGGAACACGGCAATCAGCCCCAGCATTTT.

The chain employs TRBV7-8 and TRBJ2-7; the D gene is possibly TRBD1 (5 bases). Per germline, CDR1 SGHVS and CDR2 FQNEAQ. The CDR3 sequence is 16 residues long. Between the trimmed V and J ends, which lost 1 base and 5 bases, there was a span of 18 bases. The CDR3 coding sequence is TGTGCCAGCAGCTTAGTGGCAGGTGACTGGGGCCACGAGCAGTACTTC. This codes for CASSLVAGDWGHEQYF.

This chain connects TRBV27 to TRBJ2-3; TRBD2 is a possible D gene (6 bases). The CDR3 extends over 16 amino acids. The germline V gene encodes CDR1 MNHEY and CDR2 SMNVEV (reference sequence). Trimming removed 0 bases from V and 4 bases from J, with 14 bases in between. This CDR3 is CASSLSPAGSADTQYF. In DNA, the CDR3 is TGTGCCAGCAGTTTATCGCCAGCGGGTAGCGCAGATACGCAGTATTTT.

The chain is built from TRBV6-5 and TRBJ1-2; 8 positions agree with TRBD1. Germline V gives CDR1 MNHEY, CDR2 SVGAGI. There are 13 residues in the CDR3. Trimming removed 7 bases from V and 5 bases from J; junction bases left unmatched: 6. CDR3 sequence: CASISGTGYGYTF. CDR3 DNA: TGTGCCAGCATCTCCGGGACAGGTTATGGCTACACCTTC.

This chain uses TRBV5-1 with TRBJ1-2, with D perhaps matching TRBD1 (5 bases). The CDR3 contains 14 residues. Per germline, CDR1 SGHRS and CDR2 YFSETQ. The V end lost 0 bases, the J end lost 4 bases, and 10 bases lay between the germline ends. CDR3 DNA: TGCGCCAGCAGCTTGGATACAGGAGCCTATGGCTACACCTTC. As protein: CASSLDTGAYGYTF.

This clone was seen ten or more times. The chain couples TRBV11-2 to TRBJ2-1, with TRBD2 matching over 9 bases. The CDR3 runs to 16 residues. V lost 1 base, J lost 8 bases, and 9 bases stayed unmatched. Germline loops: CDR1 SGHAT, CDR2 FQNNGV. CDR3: CASSLGGSGSGHEQFF. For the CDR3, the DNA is TGTGCCAGCAGCTTAGGTGGTAGCGGGAGTGGGCATGAGCAGTTCTTC.

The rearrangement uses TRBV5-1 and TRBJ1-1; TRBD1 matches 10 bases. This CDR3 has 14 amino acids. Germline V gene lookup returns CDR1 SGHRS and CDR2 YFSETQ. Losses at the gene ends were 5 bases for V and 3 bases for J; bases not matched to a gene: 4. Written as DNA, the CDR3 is TGCGCCAGCAGACTTGGACAGGGGGACACTGAAGCTTTCTTT. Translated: CASRLGQGDTEAFF. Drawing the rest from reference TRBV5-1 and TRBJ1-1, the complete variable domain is KAGVTQTPRYLIKTRGQQVTLSCSPISGHRSVSWYQQTPGQGLQFLFEYFSETQRNKGNFPGRFSGRQFSNSRSEMNVSTLELGDSALYLCASRLGQGDTEAFFGQGTRLTVV.

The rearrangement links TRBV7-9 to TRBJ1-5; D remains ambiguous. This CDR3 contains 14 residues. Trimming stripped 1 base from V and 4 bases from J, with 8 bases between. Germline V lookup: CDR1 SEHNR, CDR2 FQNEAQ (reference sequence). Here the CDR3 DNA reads TGTGCCAGCAGCTTAGAACAGATTAATCAGCCCCAGCATTTT. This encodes CASSLEQINQPQHF.

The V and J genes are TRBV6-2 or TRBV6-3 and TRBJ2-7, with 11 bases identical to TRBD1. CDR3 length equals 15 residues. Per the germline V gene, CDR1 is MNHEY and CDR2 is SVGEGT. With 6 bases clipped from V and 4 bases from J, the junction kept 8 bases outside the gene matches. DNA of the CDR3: TGTGCCAGCAGACCTTCCGGGACAGGGGGTTACGAGCAGTACTTC. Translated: CASRPSGTGGYEQYF.

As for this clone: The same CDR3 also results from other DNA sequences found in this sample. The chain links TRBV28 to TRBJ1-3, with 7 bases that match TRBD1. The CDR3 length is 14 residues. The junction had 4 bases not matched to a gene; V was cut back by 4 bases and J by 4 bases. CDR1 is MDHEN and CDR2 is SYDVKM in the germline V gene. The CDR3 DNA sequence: TGTGCCAGCAGTTCAGGGGGATCCGGAAACACCATATATTTT. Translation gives CASSSGGSGNTIYF.

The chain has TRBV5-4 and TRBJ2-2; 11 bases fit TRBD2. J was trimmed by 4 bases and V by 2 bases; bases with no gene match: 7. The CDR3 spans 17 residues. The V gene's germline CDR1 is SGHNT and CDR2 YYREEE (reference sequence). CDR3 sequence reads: CASSLLAGGISTGELFF. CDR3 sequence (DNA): TGTGCCAGCAGCTTATTAGCGGGGGGGATCAGCACCGGGGAGCTGTTTTTT.

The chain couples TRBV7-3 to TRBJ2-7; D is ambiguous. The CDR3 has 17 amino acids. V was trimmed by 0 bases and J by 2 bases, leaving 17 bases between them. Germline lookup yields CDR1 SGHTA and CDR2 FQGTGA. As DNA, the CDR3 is TGTGCCAGCAGCTTAACGTTCCCCAGGTCAACTGCCTACGAGCAGTACTTC. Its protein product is CASSLTFPRSTAYEQYF. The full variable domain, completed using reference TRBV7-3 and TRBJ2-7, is GAGVSQTPSNKVTEKGKYVELRCDPISGHTALYWYRQSLGQGPEFLIYFQGTGAADDSGLPNDRFFAVRPEGSVSTLKIQRTERGDSAVYLCASSLTFPRSTAYEQYFGPGTRLTVT.

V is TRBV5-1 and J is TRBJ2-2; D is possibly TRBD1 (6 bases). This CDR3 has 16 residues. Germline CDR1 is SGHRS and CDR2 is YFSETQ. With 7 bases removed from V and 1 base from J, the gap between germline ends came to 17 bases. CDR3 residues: CASRWGLVGNTGELFF. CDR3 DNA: TGCGCCAGCCGGTGGGGGCTAGTAGGGAACACCGGGGAGCTGTTTTTT.

The CDR3 nucleotides read TGTGCCAGCAGCTTAGTCTTGGCCACCACCGGGGAGCTGTTTTTT. It yields the protein CASSLVLATTGELFF. The V gene is TRBV7-2, the J gene TRBJ2-2; D call uncertain. The CDR3 loop spans 15 amino acids. Deletions cut 1 base from V and 4 bases from J, with 10 bases between. Per germline, CDR1 SGHTA and CDR2 FQGNSA.